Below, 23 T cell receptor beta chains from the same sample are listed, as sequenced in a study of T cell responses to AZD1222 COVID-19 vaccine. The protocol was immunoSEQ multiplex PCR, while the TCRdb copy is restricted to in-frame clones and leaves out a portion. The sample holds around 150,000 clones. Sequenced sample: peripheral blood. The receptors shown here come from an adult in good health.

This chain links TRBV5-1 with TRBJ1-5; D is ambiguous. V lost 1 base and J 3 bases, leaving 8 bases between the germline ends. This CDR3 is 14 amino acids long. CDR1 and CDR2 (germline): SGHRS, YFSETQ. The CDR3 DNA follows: TGCGCCAGCAGCTTGAACGGAAACAATCAGCCCCAGCATTTT. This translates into CASSLNGNNQPQHF.

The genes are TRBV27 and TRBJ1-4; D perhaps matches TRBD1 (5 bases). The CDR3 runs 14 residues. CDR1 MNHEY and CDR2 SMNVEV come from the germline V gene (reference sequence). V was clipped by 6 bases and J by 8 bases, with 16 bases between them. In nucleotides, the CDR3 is TGTGCCAGCAGGGTCACGGGACTTGGCGAAAAACTGTTTTTT. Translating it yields CASRVTGLGEKLFF.

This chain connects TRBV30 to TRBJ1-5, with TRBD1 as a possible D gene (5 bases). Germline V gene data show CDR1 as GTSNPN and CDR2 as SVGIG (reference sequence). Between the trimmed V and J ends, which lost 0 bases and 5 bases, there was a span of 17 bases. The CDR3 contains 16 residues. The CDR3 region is CAWSVQDGQGHQPQHF. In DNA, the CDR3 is TGTGCCTGGAGTGTACAGGACGGACAAGGGCATCAGCCCCAGCATTTT.

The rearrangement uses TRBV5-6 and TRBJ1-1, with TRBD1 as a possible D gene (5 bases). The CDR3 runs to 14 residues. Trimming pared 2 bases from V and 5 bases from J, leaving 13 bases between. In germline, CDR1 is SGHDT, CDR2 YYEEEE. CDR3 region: CASSFLGAVTEAFF. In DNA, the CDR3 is TGTGCCAGCAGCTTTTTAGGGGCAGTAACTGAAGCTTTCTTT.

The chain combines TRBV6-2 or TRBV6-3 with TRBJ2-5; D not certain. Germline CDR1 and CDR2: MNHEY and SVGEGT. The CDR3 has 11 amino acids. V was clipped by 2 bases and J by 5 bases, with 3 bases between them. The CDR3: CASSYGETQYF. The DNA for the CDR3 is TGTGCCAGCAGTTACGGGGAGACCCAGTACTTC.

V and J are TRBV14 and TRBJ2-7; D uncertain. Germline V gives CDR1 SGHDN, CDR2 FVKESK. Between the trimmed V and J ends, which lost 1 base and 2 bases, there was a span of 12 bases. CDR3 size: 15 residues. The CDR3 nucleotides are TGTGCCAGCAGCCAAGGACCCTACAGCCCCTACGAGCAGTACTTC. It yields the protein CASSQGPYSPYEQYF. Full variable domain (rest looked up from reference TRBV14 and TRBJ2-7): EAGVTQFPSHSVIEKGQTVTLRCDPISGHDNLYWYRRVMGKEIKFLLHFVKESKQDESGMPNNRFLAERTGGTYSTLKVQPAELEDSGVYFCASSQGPYSPYEQYFGPGTRLTVT.

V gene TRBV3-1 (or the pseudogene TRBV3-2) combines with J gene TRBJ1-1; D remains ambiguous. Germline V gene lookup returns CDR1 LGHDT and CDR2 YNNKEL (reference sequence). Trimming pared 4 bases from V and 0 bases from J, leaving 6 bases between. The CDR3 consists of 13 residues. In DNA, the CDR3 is TGTGCCAGCAGCCGGCACTTGAACACTGAAGCTTTCTTT. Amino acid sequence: CASSRHLNTEAFF.

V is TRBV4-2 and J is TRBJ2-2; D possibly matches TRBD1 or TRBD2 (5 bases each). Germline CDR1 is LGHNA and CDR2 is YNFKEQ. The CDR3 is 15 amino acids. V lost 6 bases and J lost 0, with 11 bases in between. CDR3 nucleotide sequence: TGTGCCAGCAGGGTCGGGACGCCGAACACCGGGGAGCTGTTTTTT. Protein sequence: CASRVGTPNTGELFF.

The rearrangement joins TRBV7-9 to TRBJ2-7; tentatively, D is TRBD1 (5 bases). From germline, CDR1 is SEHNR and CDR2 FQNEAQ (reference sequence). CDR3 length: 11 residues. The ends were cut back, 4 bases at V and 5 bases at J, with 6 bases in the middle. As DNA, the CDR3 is TGTGCCAGCAGCTCACAGGACGAGCAGTACTTC. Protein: CASSSQDEQYF.

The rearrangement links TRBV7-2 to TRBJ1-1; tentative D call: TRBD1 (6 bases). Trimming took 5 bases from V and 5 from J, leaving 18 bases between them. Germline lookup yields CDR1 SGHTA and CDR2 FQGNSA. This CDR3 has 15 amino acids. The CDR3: CASSALGGGRTEAFF. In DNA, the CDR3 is TGTGCCAGCAGCGCGTTAGGGGGGGGGCGGACTGAAGCTTTCTTT.

The CDR3 loop reads CASSPETVTGELFF. The CDR3 DNA is TGTGCCAGCAGCCCTGAGACAGTCACCGGGGAGCTGTTTTTT. This rearrangement joins TRBV7-8 to TRBJ2-2, with D perhaps TRBD1 (5 bases). Germline V CDR1 and CDR2: SGHVS, FQNEAQ. V gave up 5 bases and J gave up 4 bases, with 11 bases separating them. The CDR3 contains 14 residues.

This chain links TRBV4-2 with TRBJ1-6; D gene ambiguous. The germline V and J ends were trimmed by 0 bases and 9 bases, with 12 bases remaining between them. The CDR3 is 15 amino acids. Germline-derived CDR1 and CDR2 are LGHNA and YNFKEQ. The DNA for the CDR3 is TGTGCCAGCAGCCAAGAGGACCTAATTGGTTCACCCCTCCACTTT. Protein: CASSQEDLIGSPLHF.

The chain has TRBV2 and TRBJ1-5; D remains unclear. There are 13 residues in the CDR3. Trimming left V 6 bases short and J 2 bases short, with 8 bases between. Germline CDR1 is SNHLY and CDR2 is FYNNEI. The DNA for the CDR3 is TGTGCCAGCAGGAGTCAGGGCAATCAGCCCCAGCATTTT. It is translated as CASRSQGNQPQHF.

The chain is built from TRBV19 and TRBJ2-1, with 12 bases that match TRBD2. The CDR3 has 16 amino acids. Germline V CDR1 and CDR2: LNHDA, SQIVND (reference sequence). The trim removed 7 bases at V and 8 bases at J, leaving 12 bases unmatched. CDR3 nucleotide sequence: TGTGCCAGTACGAGGGCTAGCGGGGGGGCGAGGGATGAGCAGTTCTTC. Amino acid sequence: CASTRASGGARDEQFF.

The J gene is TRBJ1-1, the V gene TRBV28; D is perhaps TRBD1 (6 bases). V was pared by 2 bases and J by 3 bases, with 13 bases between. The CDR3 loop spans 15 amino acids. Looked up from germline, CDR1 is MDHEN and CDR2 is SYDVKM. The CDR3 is CASSLKPRGDTEAFF. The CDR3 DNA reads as TGTGCCAGCAGTTTAAAGCCGAGGGGGGACACTGAAGCTTTCTTT.

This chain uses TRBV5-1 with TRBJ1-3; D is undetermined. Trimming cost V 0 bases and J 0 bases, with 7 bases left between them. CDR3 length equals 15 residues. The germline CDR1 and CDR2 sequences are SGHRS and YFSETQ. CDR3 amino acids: CASSLAGRSGNTIYF. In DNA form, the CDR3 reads TGCGCCAGCAGCTTGGCAGGACGCTCTGGAAACACCATATATTTT.

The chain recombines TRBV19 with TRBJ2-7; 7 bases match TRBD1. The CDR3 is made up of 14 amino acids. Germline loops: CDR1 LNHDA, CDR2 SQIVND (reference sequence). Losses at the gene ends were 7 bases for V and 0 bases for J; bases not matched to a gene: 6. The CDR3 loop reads CASTLTGSSYEQYF. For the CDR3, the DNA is TGTGCCAGTACCTTGACAGGGAGCTCCTACGAGCAGTACTTC.

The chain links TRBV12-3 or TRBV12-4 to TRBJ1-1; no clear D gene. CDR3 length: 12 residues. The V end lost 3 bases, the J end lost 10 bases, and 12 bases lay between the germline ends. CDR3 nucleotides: TGTGCCAGCAGTTTGGGTTGGTTAGGAGCTTTCTTT. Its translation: CASSLGWLGAFF.

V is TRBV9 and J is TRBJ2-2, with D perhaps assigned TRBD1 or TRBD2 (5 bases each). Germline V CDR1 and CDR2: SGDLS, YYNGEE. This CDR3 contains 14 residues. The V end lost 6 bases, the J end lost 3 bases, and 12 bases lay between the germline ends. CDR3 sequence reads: CASMEGTDTGELFF. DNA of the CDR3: TGTGCCAGCATGGAAGGGACGGACACCGGGGAGCTGTTTTTT.

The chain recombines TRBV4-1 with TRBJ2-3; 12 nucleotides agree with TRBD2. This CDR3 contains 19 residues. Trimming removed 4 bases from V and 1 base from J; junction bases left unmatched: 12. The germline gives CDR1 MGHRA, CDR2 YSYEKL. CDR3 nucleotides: TGCGCCAGCAGCCTACCTGCGCCCCGGACTAGCGGGGGCACAGATACGCAGTATTTT. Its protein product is CASSLPAPRTSGGTDTQYF.

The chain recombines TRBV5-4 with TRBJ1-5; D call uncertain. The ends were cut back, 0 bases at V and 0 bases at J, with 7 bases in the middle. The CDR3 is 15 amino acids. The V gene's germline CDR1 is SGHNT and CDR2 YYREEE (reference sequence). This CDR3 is CASSLDGYSNQPQHF. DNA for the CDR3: TGTGCCAGCAGCTTGGACGGTTATAGCAATCAGCCCCAGCATTTT.

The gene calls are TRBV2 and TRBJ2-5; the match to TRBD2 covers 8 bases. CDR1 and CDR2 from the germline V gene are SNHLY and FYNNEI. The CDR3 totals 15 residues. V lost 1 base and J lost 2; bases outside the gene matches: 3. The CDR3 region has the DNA TGTGCCAGCAGTGAAGGCGGGGGGCGACAAGAGACCCAGTACTTC. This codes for CASSEGGGRQETQYF.

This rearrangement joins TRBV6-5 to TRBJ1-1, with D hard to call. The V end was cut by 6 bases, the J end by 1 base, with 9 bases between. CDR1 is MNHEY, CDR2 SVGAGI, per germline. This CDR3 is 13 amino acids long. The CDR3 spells CASRLFKNTEAFF. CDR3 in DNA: TGTGCCAGCAGGCTCTTCAAGAACACTGAAGCTTTCTTT.